Each of the 5 T cell receptor beta chains below was sequenced from the same sample in a study of T cell changes during pregnancy in multiple sclerosis. Produced via immunoSEQ multiplex PCR; TCRdb's table is partial and in-frame only. The sample contains around 57,000 clones, about 92% of which appear only once. Specimen: peripheral blood, collected in the third trimester of pregnancy. These receptors were taken from a female donor in good health, enrolled as a control in a pregnancy study.

The CDR3 protein is CASSDPTGIWNSPLHF. CDR3 coding DNA: TGTGCCAGCAGTGATCCGACAGGGATTTGGAATTCACCCCTCCACTTT. The genes are TRBV25-1 and TRBJ1-6, with 7 nucleotides matching TRBD1. J gave up 7 bases and V 3 bases, and 9 bases lay outside the gene matches. The CDR3 length is 16 residues. Germline CDR1 MGHDK, CDR2 SYGVNS.

V is TRBV10-3 and J is TRBJ2-7, with TRBD2 as a possible D gene (7 bases). V was pared by 0 bases and J by 2 bases, with 17 bases between. Germline lookup yields CDR1 ENHRY and CDR2 SYGVKD. The CDR3 extends over 17 amino acids. The CDR3 DNA reads as TGTGCCATCAGTGAGTCCCGAGGGGGAGGGCCCCCCTACGAGCAGTACTTC. This translates into CAISESRGGGPPYEQYF.

The genes are TRBV7-6 and TRBJ2-7, with 8 positions matching TRBD1. Germline CDR1 reads SGHVS; CDR2 reads FNYEAQ. The J segment lost 7 bases and the V segment lost 1 base, leaving 9 bases of the junction unmatched. The CDR3 sequence is 15 residues long. The CDR3 is CASSLVASGGIEQYF. The CDR3 region has the DNA TGTGCCAGCAGCTTAGTGGCTTCAGGGGGCATAGAGCAGTACTTC.

The chain recombines TRBV30 with TRBJ2-5, with 7 bases aligning to TRBD2. CDR1 is GTSNPN and CDR2 is SVGIG in the germline V gene (reference sequence). V lost 4 bases and J lost 7; bases outside the gene matches: 3. The CDR3 consists of 11 residues. The CDR3 here is CAWNPGGTQYF. CDR3 nucleotide sequence: TGTGCCTGGAACCCGGGGGGGACCCAGTACTTC.

The chain carries TRBV15 and TRBJ1-4, with a weak D call TRBD1 (5 bases). Germline CDR1 and CDR2: LNHNV and YYDKDF (reference sequence). CDR3 length: 16 residues. V gave up 0 bases and J gave up 10 bases, with 18 bases separating them. CDR3 amino acids: CATSREGGLARGKLFF. For the CDR3, the DNA is TGTGCCACCAGCAGAGAGGGGGGTCTCGCCCGTGGAAAACTGTTTTTT.